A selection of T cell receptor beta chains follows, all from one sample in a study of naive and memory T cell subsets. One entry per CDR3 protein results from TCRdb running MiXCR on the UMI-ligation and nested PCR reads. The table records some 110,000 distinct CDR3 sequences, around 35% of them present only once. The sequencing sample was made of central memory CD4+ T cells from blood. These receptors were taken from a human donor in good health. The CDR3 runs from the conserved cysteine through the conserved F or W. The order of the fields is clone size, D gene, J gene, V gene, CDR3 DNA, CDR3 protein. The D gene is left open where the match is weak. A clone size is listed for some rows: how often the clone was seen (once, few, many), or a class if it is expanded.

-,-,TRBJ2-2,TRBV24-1,TGTGCCACCAGTGATCCTCGGGAGGGGGCCACCGGGGAGCTGTTTTTT,CATSDPREGATGELFF
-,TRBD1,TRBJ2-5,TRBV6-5,TGTGCCAGCAGTAAAACCAGGGGGACAGAGACCCAGTACTTC,CASSKTRGTETQYF
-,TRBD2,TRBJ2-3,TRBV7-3,TGTGCCAGCAGCTTAACGGGACTAGCGGGAGTGGCGGATACGCAGTATTTT,CASSLTGLAGVADTQYF
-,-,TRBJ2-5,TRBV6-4,TGTGCCAGCATTGCGGGACAAGAGACCCAGTACTTC,CASIAGQETQYF
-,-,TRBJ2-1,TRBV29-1,TGCAGCGCCGGTAAGAACCGGGACTACAATGAGCAGTTCTTC,CSAGKNRDYNEQFF
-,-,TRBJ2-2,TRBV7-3,TGTGCCAGCAGCTTAATGGGGGGCAAGAACACCGGGGAGCTGTTTTTT,CASSLMGGKNTGELFF
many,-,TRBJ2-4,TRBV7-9,TGTGCCAGCCAGGCCAGGAAGAACATTCAGTACTTC,CASQARKNIQYF
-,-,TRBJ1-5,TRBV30,TGTGCCTGGAGTGTACAGGGCTGGGGCAATCAGCCCCAGCATTTT,CAWSVQGWGNQPQHF
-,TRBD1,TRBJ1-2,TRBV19,TGTGCCAGTAGCCACCGGGACAGGACTTATGGCTACACCTTC,CASSHRDRTYGYTF
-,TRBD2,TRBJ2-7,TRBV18,TGTGCCAGCTCACCTAAAACTAGCGGGAGTATGAACGAGCAGTACTTC,CASSPKTSGSMNEQYF
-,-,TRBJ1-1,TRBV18,TGTGCCAGCTCACCGAACAGGGCCCCGAACACTGAAGCTTTCTTT,CASSPNRAPNTEAFF
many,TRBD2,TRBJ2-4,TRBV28,TGTGCCAGCAGTCATCCCGGGACTAGCGAGCACATTCAGTACTTC,CASSHPGTSEHIQYF
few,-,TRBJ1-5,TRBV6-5,TGTGCCAGCAGTGTCCAGAGAAATCAGCCCCAGCATTTT,CASSVQRNQPQHF
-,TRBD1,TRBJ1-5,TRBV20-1,TGCAGTGCTAGGGGACAGGAATATCAGCCCCAGCATTTT,CSARGQEYQPQHF
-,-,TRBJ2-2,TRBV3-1,TGTGCCAGCAGCCCTTTCGGGACTCTCACCGGGGAGCTGTTTTTT,CASSPFGTLTGELFF
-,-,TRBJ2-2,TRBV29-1,TGCAGCGTGGCAGGGGTTACTAACACCGGGGAGCTGTTTTTT,CSVAGVTNTGELFF
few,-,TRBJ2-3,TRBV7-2,TGTGCCAGCAGCTTAGGAGGAGGGGTCCTAGATACGCAGTATTTT,CASSLGGGVLDTQYF
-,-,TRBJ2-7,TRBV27,TGTGCCAGCGGAGAGAGACCGGCGGGTCACGAGCAGTACTTC,CASGERPAGHEQYF
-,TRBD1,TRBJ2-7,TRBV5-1,TGCGCCAGCCAAACCGCCGGGACAGGGTACCACGAGCAGTACTTC,CASQTAGTGYHEQYF
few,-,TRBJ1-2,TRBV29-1,TGCAGCGTCGAAAGGGGTGTGGGGGGCTATGGCTACACCTTC,CSVERGVGGYGYTF
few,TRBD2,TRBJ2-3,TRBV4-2,TGTGCCAGCAGCCAAGATCTAGCGGGAGGGCCAGATACGCAGTATTTT,CASSQDLAGGPDTQYF
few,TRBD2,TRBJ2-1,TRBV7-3,TGTGCCAGCAGCTCCCCCGCTAGCGGGAATGCGGCTGAGCAGTTCTTC,CASSSPASGNAAEQFF
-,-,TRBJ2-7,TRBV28,TGTGCCAGCCGAAGTCCCGGACTCTACGAGCAGTACTTC,CASRSPGLYEQYF
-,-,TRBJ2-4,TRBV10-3,TGTGCCATCAGTGAGTCGAAGGGACTAGCCAAAAACATTCAGTACTTC,CAISESKGLAKNIQYF
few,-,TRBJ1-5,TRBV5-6,TGTGCCAGCAGCCCCAAAGGACGGGGAGGGCACCAGCCCCAGCATTTT,CASSPKGRGGHQPQHF
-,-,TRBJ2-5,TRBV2,TGTGCCAGCAGTGGGACTACCGAAGAGACCCAGTACTTC,CASSGTTEETQYF
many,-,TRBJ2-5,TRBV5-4,TGTGCCAGCAGCTTCCGGGGGAGGGGGCTCGAGACCCAGTACTTC,CASSFRGRGLETQYF
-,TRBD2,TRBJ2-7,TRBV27,TGTGCCAGCGGAAGACTAGCGGGAGTACAAGAGCAGTACTTC,CASGRLAGVQEQYF
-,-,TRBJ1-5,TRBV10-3,TGTGCCATCAGTGAGAGGGGCGGGAATCAGCCCCAGCATTTT,CAISERGGNQPQHF
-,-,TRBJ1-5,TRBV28,TGTGCCAGCAGTCTCGCATCCCAGCCCCAGCATTTT,CASSLASQPQHF
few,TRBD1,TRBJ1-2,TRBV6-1,TGTGCCAGCAGTGAAGCGAGGGGGCGCGGCTACACCTTC,CASSEARGRGYTF
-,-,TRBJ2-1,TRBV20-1,TGCAGTGCCGAGGGGGGTCACTCCTACAATGAGCAGTTCTTC,CSAEGGHSYNEQFF